This T cell receptor (beta chain) was captured in a study of shared clonotypes between healthy human individuals. Study-wide findings and caveats: Researchers sampled only blood; tissue repertoires likely differ. Lower generation probabilities were found for non-shared clonotypes than for those shared by all four donors.

The CDR3 loop spans 13 amino acids. Between the trimmed V and J ends, which lost 2 bases and 4 bases, there was a span of 6 bases. In germline, CDR1 is WNHNN, CDR2 SYGVQD (reference sequence). Several immunoSEQ 96-well plates shared each subset's DNA, each plate a replicate. Measured with immunoSEQ multiplex PCR; TCRdb has only the in-frame clones, and not every one. The sample contains about 1.9 million clones, 93% of which appear only once. Terminally differentiated effector memory CD45RA+ cells were excluded from the naive CD8 cells, which were CD45RO-negative and positively selected for CCR7. The study enrolled healthy HIV-negative adults without recent acute infections or vaccinations as donors. Notes on this clone: Its antigen is currently unknown.

The sample comprised naive CD8+ T cells from PBMCs. The sequence derives from a man aged 18 to 30 in good health. Some clones in this sample may be carry-over from other donors' samples. The J gene is TRBJ2-1, the V gene TRBV10-1; D unresolved. The CDR3 loop reads CASSEISYNEQFF. CDR3 in DNA: TGCGCCAGCAGTGAGATATCGTACAATGAGCAGTTCTTC.